The 25 T cell receptor beta chains below were found in one sample sequenced in a study of blood T cells in healthy people across ages. Together with a sample-barcoded 5' primer, a J-beta primer mix was included in a second PCR lasting roughly 6 to 12 cycles. MiXCR was run by TCRdb on the 5' RACE reads, yielding one entry per CDR3 protein. In the table there are nearly 800,000 distinct CDR3 sequences, approximately 60% of which are singletons. The sequenced sample consisted of blood. The receptor source for this set is a man aged 40-50 years in good health.

The rearrangement uses TRBV20-1 and TRBJ2-1; D gene ambiguous. The CDR3 sequence is 14 residues long. V was cut by 3 bases and J by 5 bases, with 14 bases left in between. Germline V gene data show CDR1 as DFQATT and CDR2 as SNEGSKA (reference sequence). The CDR3 here is CSARQASLNNEQFF. The CDR3 coding sequence is TGCAGTGCTAGGCAGGCGTCGCTAAACAATGAGCAGTTCTTC.

The V call is TRBV6-6, the J call TRBJ1-4, with D possibly TRBD1 on 5 matching bases. The CDR3 is 12 residues long. Trimming shortened V by 9 bases and J by 7 bases, and 12 bases separated the two germline ends. Germline V gene sequence: CDR1 MNHNY, CDR2 SVGAGI (reference sequence). Here the CDR3 reads CASAERGEKLFF. The DNA for the CDR3 is TGTGCCAGTGCCGAAAGGGGTGAAAAACTGTTTTTT.

The V and J genes are TRBV5-6 and TRBJ2-1; 11 positions match TRBD2. Trimming removed 6 bases from V and 10 bases from J; junction bases left unmatched: 6. The length of the CDR3 is 13 residues. Germline loops: CDR1 SGHDT, CDR2 YYEEEE. In DNA, the CDR3 is TGTGCCAGCATCCGACTAGCGGGGCAAGAGCAGTTCTTC. Translating it yields CASIRLAGQEQFF.

This clonotype was seen more than once but under ten times. The gene calls are TRBV4-1 and TRBJ2-7; the D gene is possibly TRBD1 (5 bases). V dropped 1 base and J dropped 3 bases, with 13 bases sitting between them. This CDR3 spans 15 amino acids. Looked up from germline, CDR1 is MGHRA and CDR2 is YSYEKL. CDR3 region: CASSQASLQDYEQYF. CDR3 DNA: TGCGCCAGCAGCCAAGCTTCCCTACAGGACTACGAGCAGTACTTC.

The chain employs TRBV29-1 and TRBJ1-2; tentatively, D is TRBD1 (6 bases). V was cut by 3 bases and J by 5 bases, with 10 bases left in between. Germline V lookup: CDR1 SQVTM, CDR2 ANQGSEA. The CDR3 extends over 12 amino acids. The CDR3 protein is CSVDRGLYGYTF. In nucleotides, the CDR3 is TGCAGCGTTGACAGGGGACTGTATGGCTACACCTTC.

This clonotype was detected only a few times. This chain links TRBV29-1 with TRBJ1-4; tentatively, D is TRBD1 (5 bases). Germline CDR1 is SQVTM and CDR2 is ANQGSEA. The CDR3 spans 13 residues. The germline V and J ends were trimmed by 5 bases and 6 bases, with 13 bases remaining between them. The CDR3 bases are TGCAGCGTTTGGGGGGTTGTGGATGAAAAACTGTTTTTT. Translating it yields CSVWGVVDEKLFF. The full variable domain, with the rest looked up from reference TRBV29-1 and TRBJ1-4, is SAVISQKPSRDICQRGTSLTIQCQVDSQVTMMFWYRQQPGQSLTLIATANQGSEATYESGFVIDKFPISRPNLTFSTLTVSNMSPEDSSIYLCSVWGVVDEKLFFGSGTQLSVL.

This rearrangement joins TRBV12-3 or TRBV12-4 to TRBJ1-2; 10 bases fit TRBD1. The CDR3 is 16 residues long. The V and J ends lost 5 bases and 4 bases, in that order; junction bases with no gene match: 10. CDR3: CASSTYGQGVRYGYTF. Here the CDR3 DNA reads TGTGCCAGCAGTACCTATGGACAGGGGGTACGCTATGGCTACACCTTC.

V gene TRBV29-1 combines with J gene TRBJ2-5; 9 bases match TRBD1. The CDR3 consists of 13 residues. Looked up from germline, CDR1 is SQVTM and CDR2 is ANQGSEA. The ends lost 5 bases at V and 5 bases at J; junction bases unmatched: 6. CDR3 nucleotides: TGCAGCGTTAGACAGGGGGGAGCCGAGACCCAGTACTTC. As protein: CSVRQGGAETQYF. Filled out from reference TRBV29-1 and TRBJ2-5, the complete variable domain reads SAVISQKPSRDICQRGTSLTIQCQVDSQVTMMFWYRQQPGQSLTLIATANQGSEATYESGFVIDKFPISRPNLTFSTLTVSNMSPEDSSIYLCSVRQGGAETQYFGPGTRLLVL.

This rearrangement joins TRBV6-5 to TRBJ2-3; 14 nucleotides match TRBD2. J gave up 9 bases and V 5 bases, and 4 bases lay outside the gene matches. Germline lookup yields CDR1 MNHEY and CDR2 SVGAGI. The CDR3 is 14 amino acids. In nucleotides, the CDR3 is TGTGCCAGCAGTCCCGGACTAGCGGGAGGCACGCAGTATTTT. As protein: CASSPGLAGGTQYF.

The V gene is TRBV20-1, the J gene TRBJ2-5; a weak D match, TRBD1 (5 bases). The DNA end favors TRBJ2-7, so the J call may be wrong. The germline V gene encodes CDR1 DFQATT and CDR2 SNEGSKA (reference sequence). This CDR3 region has 16 residues. The CDR3 DNA reads TGCAGTGCTAGAGATTCCCATAAGTTGCAGGGATCCGAGCAGTACTTC. It encodes CSARDSHKLQGSEQYF.

This clonotype was seen only a few times. The rearrangement joins TRBV20-1 to TRBJ2-7; D is ambiguous. Trimming took off 2 bases at V and 0 bases at J, with 8 bases between the two ends. Germline lookup yields CDR1 DFQATT and CDR2 SNEGSKA (reference sequence). The CDR3 is 13 residues long. CDR3 region: CSARSTYSYEQYF. The CDR3 nucleotides are TGCAGTGCTAGATCCACATACTCCTACGAGCAGTACTTC.

V usage is TRBV29-1 and J usage is TRBJ1-4; the D is unclear. Per germline, CDR1 SQVTM and CDR2 ANQGSEA. CDR3 size: 13 residues. Trimming left V 2 bases short and J 4 bases short, with 8 bases between. In DNA form, the CDR3 reads TGCAGCGTTGAAATGGAAAATAATGAAAAACTGTTTTTT. Protein sequence: CSVEMENNEKLFF. The variable domain in full, with the rest retrieved from reference TRBV29-1 and TRBJ1-4, is SAVISQKPSRDICQRGTSLTIQCQVDSQVTMMFWYRQQPGQSLTLIATANQGSEATYESGFVIDKFPISRPNLTFSTLTVSNMSPEDSSIYLCSVEMENNEKLFFGSGTQLSVL.

The chain is built from TRBV5-1 and TRBJ2-2, with TRBD1 matching 7 bases. Germline values: CDR1 SGHRS, CDR2 YFSETQ. The junction had 4 bases not matched to a gene; V was cut back by 2 bases and J by 0 bases. The CDR3 has 16 residues. This CDR3 is CASSFGGTANTGELFF. The CDR3 bases are TGCGCCAGCAGCTTTGGTGGGACAGCGAACACCGGGGAGCTGTTTTTT.

The chain carries TRBV6-1 and TRBJ1-6, with 10 bases that match TRBD1. After removal of 7 bases from V and 7 bases from J, the junction contained 7 bases not matched to a gene. Germline V CDR1 and CDR2: MNHNS, SASEGT. This CDR3 contains 15 residues. CDR3 sequence: CASTALGQGNSPLHF. CDR3 nucleotide sequence: TGTGCCAGCACTGCCCTGGGACAGGGGAATTCACCCCTCCACTTT.

This clonotype turned up a few times. The chain recombines TRBV12-5 with TRBJ2-7; TRBD1 aligns across 9 bases. The CDR3 spans 17 residues. V trimming: 3 bases; J trimming: 3 bases; junction bases outside the gene matches: 12. Germline V gene data show CDR1 as LGHNT and CDR2 as FRNRAP. The CDR3: CASGFWGEGQGSYEQYF. The CDR3 region has the DNA TGTGCTAGTGGTTTTTGGGGCGAAGGACAGGGGAGCTACGAGCAGTACTTC.

This clonotype was picked up a small number of times. The V and J genes are TRBV12-3 or TRBV12-4 and TRBJ1-5, with a weak D call TRBD1 (5 bases). Trimming stripped 5 bases from V and 7 bases from J, with 9 bases between. The CDR3 runs 12 residues. Here the CDR3 DNA reads TGTGCCAGCAGTGGGGGATGGCAGCCCCAGCATTTT. Residues: CASSGGWQPQHF.

This chain uses TRBV6-1 with TRBJ2-4, with D tentatively TRBD1 or TRBD2 (5 bases each). The DNA matches TRBJ2-5 better at its end, which makes the J call doubtful. The germline V gene has CDR1 MNHNS and CDR2 SASEGT. CDR3 length: 14 amino acids. The CDR3 coding sequence is TGTGCCAGCCGGGGCGGTGGTCGCCAAGAGACCCAGTACTTC. Protein: CASRGGGRQETQYF.

This chain links TRBV2 with TRBJ1-2; D is uncertain. This CDR3 contains 8 residues. Trimming removed 8 bases from V and 9 bases from J, with 4 bases in between. The germline CDR1 and CDR2 sequences are SNHLY and FYNNEI. Here the CDR3 DNA reads TGTGCCAGCGCGAGCTACACCTTC. It encodes CASASYTF.

V gene TRBV3-1 combines with J gene TRBJ2-3, with no clear D. The CDR3 consists of 14 residues. Per the germline V gene, CDR1 is LGHDT and CDR2 is YNNKEL (reference sequence). The V and J ends lost 3 bases and 10 bases respectively, with 17 bases between them. CDR3 sequence (DNA): TGTGCCAGCAGCCATCCCGTCCGAGGAAGCGCGCAGTATTTT. Its translation: CASSHPVRGSAQYF.

This clonotype appeared a few times. The genes are TRBV3-1 and TRBJ2-7, with 8 bases aligning to TRBD2. V lost 0 bases, J lost 6 bases, and 10 bases stayed unmatched. CDR3 length: 16 residues. Germline CDR1 is LGHDT and CDR2 is YNNKEL (reference sequence). CDR3 DNA: TGTGCCAGCAGCCAAGATCGGGGGGGAAGCCGGAGCGAGCAGTACTTC. Translated: CASSQDRGGSRSEQYF.

The chain carries TRBV27 and TRBJ2-2; D not certain. The CDR3 consists of 16 residues. Looked up from germline, CDR1 is MNHEY and CDR2 is SMNVEV (reference sequence). V shed 2 bases and J shed 0 bases, with 10 bases lying between them. The CDR3 here is CASSLVLPTNTGELFF. Here the CDR3 DNA reads TGTGCCAGCAGTTTAGTCCTTCCAACGAACACCGGGGAGCTGTTTTTT.

DNA for the CDR3: TGTGCCAGCAGTTATGGTCGGGGCCGGCCCTACAATGAGCAGTTCTTC. Encoded protein: CASSYGRGRPYNEQFF. V and J are TRBV27 and TRBJ2-1, with D perhaps TRBD1 or TRBD2 (5 bases each). Per germline, CDR1 MNHEY and CDR2 SMNVEV (reference sequence). Trimming removed 4 bases at V and 2 bases at J, with 15 bases between. The length of the CDR3 is 16 residues.

This clonotype was counted ten times or more. The chain combines TRBV28 with TRBJ1-1; maybe TRBD1 (5 bases). V lost 5 bases, J lost 6 bases, and 13 bases lay in between. CDR3 length: 13 amino acids. The germline CDR1 and CDR2 sequences are MDHEN and SYDVKM. Here the CDR3 DNA reads TGTGCCAGCAGTGGGACCGGACGGTCTGAAGCTTTCTTT. This codes for CASSGTGRSEAFF.

The V call is TRBV29-1, the J call TRBJ2-2; 7 nucleotides agree with TRBD2. The CDR3 extends over 15 amino acids. Germline-derived CDR1 and CDR2 are SQVTM and ANQGSEA. J was trimmed by 1 base and V by 4 bases; bases with no gene match: 6. The CDR3 loop is CSVATGGLNTGELFF. The CDR3 DNA reads TGCAGCGTTGCCACGGGGGGTCTGAACACCGGGGAGCTGTTTTTT.

Points on this clonotype: At one of its ends the junction is not consistent with the germline gene, which may arise from a read error. The rearrangement links TRBV6-6 to TRBJ2-6, with a tentative D call TRBD1 (5 bases). The germline CDR1 and CDR2 sequences are MNHNY and SVGAGI (reference sequence). This CDR3 has 13 residues. The CDR3, as DNA: TGTGCCAGCACCATTCCTGGGGCCGACGTCCTGACTTTC. It codes for CASTIPGADVLTF.